The rows below give T cell receptor beta chains drawn from one sample of a study of blood T cell repertoires in COVID-19. Assay used: immunoSEQ multiplex PCR; TCRdb lists only in-frame clones, some missing. The sample holds approximately 190,000 clones; about 88% are singletons and the top ten take less than 7.5%. Input material: peripheral blood. All receptors come from a middle-aged woman who had recovered from COVID-19. Both conserved end residues are part of each CDR3. The D gene is left open where the match is weak. Part of the rows lack a size; the others show once, few, many or a class for expanded clones.

cdr3_aa cdr3_nt j_call d_call v_call clone_size
CASSPVGYEQYF TGTGCCAGCTCACCAGTCGGTTACGAGCAGTACTTC TRBJ2-7 . TRBV18 .
CASSYGPNYGYTF TGTGCCAGCAGTTACGGGCCGAACTATGGCTACACCTTC TRBJ1-2 . TRBV6-5 .
CATSSKPGQGANTIYF TGTGCCACCAGCAGCAAACCGGGACAGGGGGCAAACACCATATATTTT TRBJ1-3 TRBD1 TRBV15 .
CAWSTPAGQVENTIYF TGTGCCTGGAGTACTCCCGCGGGACAGGTAGAAAACACCATATATTTT TRBJ1-3 TRBD1 TRBV30 .
CASSPGTSGRPYEQYF TGTGCCAGCTCACCAGGGACTAGCGGGAGGCCCTACGAGCAGTACTTC TRBJ2-7 TRBD2 TRBV18 .
CAWSITGGASGANVLTF TGTGCCTGGAGTATAACAGGGGGTGCCTCTGGGGCCAACGTCCTGACTTTC TRBJ2-6 TRBD1 TRBV30 .
CASSPGTGPYNEQFF TGCGCCAGCAGCCCCGGGACTGGACCATACAATGAGCAGTTCTTC TRBJ2-1 . TRBV4-1 .
CASSPVRTSGRETQYF TGTGCCAGCAGCCCCGTACGGACTAGCGGGAGGGAGACCCAGTACTTC TRBJ2-5 TRBD2 TRBV5-8 .
CASRNGGFTEAFF TGTGCCAGCAGAAACGGGGGATTCACTGAAGCTTTCTTT TRBJ1-1 . TRBV6-5 .
CASSERAGYNEQFF TGCGCCAGCAGTGAGAGGGCAGGGTACAATGAGCAGTTCTTC TRBJ2-1 . TRBV10-1 .
CASSLGQGLTGELFF TGTGCCAGTAGTCTGGGACAGGGGTTAACCGGGGAGCTGTTTTTT TRBJ2-2 TRBD1 TRBV19 .
CASSLGQGGSGYTF TGTGCCAGCAGCCTGGGACAGGGGGGTAGTGGCTACACCTTC TRBJ1-2 TRBD1 TRBV3-1/TRBV3-2 once
CASSLLPLAGVGNEQFF TGCGCCAGCAGCTTGTTGCCACTGGCGGGAGTTGGCAATGAGCAGTTCTTC TRBJ2-1 TRBD2 TRBV5-1 .
CASREQGASGELFF TGTGCCAGCAGGGAGCAGGGGGCGTCCGGGGAGCTGTTTTTT TRBJ2-2 TRBD1 TRBV6-5 .
CASSLRSATLAGGHNEQFF TGTGCCAGCAGCTTAAGATCGGCCACACTAGCGGGAGGTCACAATGAGCAGTTCTTC TRBJ2-1 TRBD2 TRBV7-2 .
CASSFRETYYNEQFF TGTGCCAGCAGTTTCCGGGAGACCTACTACAATGAGCAGTTCTTC TRBJ2-1 . TRBV28 .
CASSSGTGVSEQYF TGTGCCAGTAGTAGTGGGACAGGGGTTTCCGAGCAGTACTTC TRBJ2-7 TRBD1 TRBV19 .
CASSPRTGSAGELFF TGTGCCAGCAGCCCCCGGACAGGGAGTGCCGGGGAGCTGTTTTTT TRBJ2-2 TRBD1 TRBV3-1/TRBV3-2 .
CASSLAQLAGYNEQFF TGCGCCAGCAGCTTGGCACAACTAGCGGGATACAATGAGCAGTTCTTC TRBJ2-1 TRBD2 TRBV5-1 .
CASYRGSEAFF TGTGCCAGCTACCGAGGGAGTGAAGCTTTCTTT TRBJ1-1 . TRBV25-1 .
CAWGQGGYWAFF TGTGCCTGGGGACAGGGAGGGTACTGGGCTTTCTTT TRBJ1-1 TRBD1 TRBV30 many
CASSIELAGGPSTDTQYF TGTGCCAGTAGTATTGAACTAGCGGGAGGGCCGAGCACAGATACGCAGTATTTT TRBJ2-3 TRBD2 TRBV19 few
CASSHGQGGNEQFF TGTGCCAGCAGCCACGGACAGGGGGGCAATGAGCAGTTCTTC TRBJ2-1 TRBD1 TRBV3-1/TRBV3-2 .
CASSFLLLQGAEGYTF TGTGCCAGCAGCTTTTTACTACTACAGGGGGCGGAGGGCTACACCTTC TRBJ1-2 TRBD1 TRBV7-9 .
CASSPAGGVIGYTF TGTGCCAGCTCGCCTGCGGGTGGGGTTATCGGCTACACCTTC TRBJ1-2 . TRBV18 .
CASSSLGGGVYGYTF TGTGCCAGCAGTTCTCTAGGGGGGGGCGTCTATGGCTACACCTTC TRBJ1-2 . TRBV6-5 .
CASSVGLAGLDEQFF TGTGCCAGCAGCGTAGGACTAGCGGGATTGGATGAGCAGTTCTTC TRBJ2-1 TRBD2 TRBV9 .
CASSIDASGDRNEQFF TGTGCCAGTAGTATAGATGCTAGCGGCGACCGCAATGAGCAGTTCTTC TRBJ2-1 TRBD2 TRBV19 .
CASSKATGELFF TGTGCCAGCAGCAAAGCGACCGGGGAGCTGTTTTTT TRBJ2-2 . TRBV9 .
CSVRPGTVSYEQYF TGCAGCGTCCGACCGGGAACAGTTTCCTACGAGCAGTACTTC TRBJ2-7 . TRBV29-1 .
CSVGNWGETQYF TGCAGCGTTGGGAACTGGGGCGAGACCCAGTACTTC TRBJ2-5 . TRBV29-1 .
CASSLDSPGLGTAGDTQYF TGTGCCAGCAGCTTGGATTCTCCGGGACTAGGGACCGCGGGAGATACGCAGTATTTT TRBJ2-3 TRBD2 TRBV11-2 .
CAWSGSNEQFF TGTGCCTGGAGTGGTAGCAATGAGCAGTTCTTC TRBJ2-1 . TRBV30 .
CASTLRTGGNTEAFF TGTGCCAGCACCCTAAGGACGGGGGGAAACACTGAAGCTTTCTTT TRBJ1-1 . TRBV3-1/TRBV3-2 .
CASRDGTGTFYGYTF TGTGCCAGCAGGGACGGGACAGGGACCTTCTATGGCTACACCTTC TRBJ1-2 TRBD1 TRBV2 .
CASSAQDNYGYTF TGTGCCAGCTCGGCCCAGGATAACTATGGCTACACCTTC TRBJ1-2 . TRBV18 .